The entry that follows covers one TCR beta chain sequence. This sample is drawn from a study of blood T cell repertoires in COVID-19. Whole-study context: Samples of COVID-19 (acute and convalescent) were obtained from the United States, Italy and Spain.

CDR1 is SEHNR, CDR2 FQNEAQ, per germline (reference sequence). Trimming shortened V by 2 bases and J by 5 bases, and 14 bases separated the two germline ends. The CDR3 covers 15 residues. The table came from immunoSEQ multiplex PCR; TCRdb's copy has only in-frame clones and leaves some out. The sample shows 75,000 to 90,000 clones, about 93% of them seen only once. The sample was peripheral blood. The receptor was derived from a human donor in a cohort sampled during active COVID-19. The chain links TRBV7-9 to TRBJ2-3; a possible D gene is TRBD1 (5 bases). The CDR3 bases are TGTGCCAGCAGCTTACAGGGCAGCCTTTTAGATACGCAGTATTTT. Protein: CASSLQGSLLDTQYF.